The clone carrying this T cell receptor (beta chain) is categorized as medium-sized (0.01 to 0.1%). Its antigen is unknown. This sample also contains other DNA sequences that code for the same CDR3. The germline V gene has CDR1 SGHVS and CDR2 FNYEAQ. CDR3 length equals 15 residues. V was pared by 3 bases and J by 1 base, with 10 bases between. The data were taken from a study of beta chain features in type 1 diabetes. Study-wide background: Patient and healthy donor groups were alike in age, gender and cell yields. Broader study findings: Whether HLA type affects TCRB rearrangement stayed undetermined in the present work. For Type 1 diabetes patients, all four CD4+ subsets carried TCRB CDR3s that were moderately but significantly shorter.

As every portion of the isolated RNA was reverse transcribed, the sequencing read expressed TCRB transcripts. Using immunoSEQ multiplex PCR, the repertoire was profiled, and TCRdb retains in-frame clones only, with some absent. Among 200,000 to 250,000 clones listed, roughly 30% were seen once. Central memory, naive, regulatory and stem cell-like memory CD4+ cells were sorted by CD45RO/CCR7/CD25/CD127/CD95/CD27. The chain employs TRBV7-6 and TRBJ2-1; a weak D match, TRBD2 (5 bases). Input material: central memory CD4+ T cells from blood. The source is a man aged 30 to 39 in good health. The CDR3 bases are TGTGCCAGCAGCTTGGACTCGGGATCCTACAATGAGCAGTTCTTC. As protein: CASSLDSGSYNEQFF. Full variable domain (rest looked up from reference TRBV7-6 and TRBJ2-1): GAGVSQSPRYKVTKRGQDVALRCDPISGHVSLYWYRQALGQGPEFLTYFNYEAQQDKSGLPNDRFSAERPEGSISTLTIQRTEQRDSAMYRCASSLDSGSYNEQFFGPGTRLTVL.